The clone carrying this T cell receptor beta chain came up many times. Time point indicated: newly diagnosed GD, antithyroid drugs for less than 3 months. Preparation of the TCR library used RNA extracted from PBMCs. Researchers made TCR beta libraries by using iRepertoire HTBI primers and running Arm-PCR on CDR3 regions. TCRdb re-derived calls from the multiplex PCR reads in MiXCR, one entry per CDR3 protein. The table has a few hundred thousand distinct CDR3 sequences, about 17% seen once. The record originates from a study of regulatory T cells in long-lasting Graves disease. CDR3 length: 15 residues. V gave up 7 bases and J gave up 5 bases, with 17 bases separating them. Germline CDR1 MNHNS, CDR2 SASEGT. Separately, the same data were catalogued under a study of T cells in Graves' hyperthyroidism and ophthalmopathy. That report adds: Patients were excluded for uncontrolled infection, other autoimmune disease, pregnancy or lactation.

The material was peripheral blood mononuclear cells (PBMCs), obtained at new diagnosis, from a patient treated with antithyroid drugs. This chain connects TRBV6-1 to TRBJ2-2, with TRBD2 as a possible D gene (7 bases). This TCR was recovered from a woman between 18 and 30 years old with Graves disease. The CDR3 coding sequence is TGTGCCAGCATCGCGGGGGCACGTGTAACCGGGGAGCTGTTTTTT. It translates to CASIAGARVTGELFF.